What follows are 22 T cell receptor beta chains derived from one specimen sequenced in a study of breast tumors, draining lymph nodes, adjacent tissues. From the multiplex PCR reads, TCRdb called clonotypes with MiXCR, one entry per CDR3 protein. Among approximately 100,000 distinct CDR3 sequences listed, around 20% were seen once. Breast cancer patients provided tissue from their axillary draining lymph nodes. Specimen: axillary lymph node tissue. The receptor source for this set is a female donor with breast cancer. Some clones in this sample may be carry-over from other donors' samples.

On this clonotype: This may arise from a read error, as a much more abundant clone is one base away. The chain uses TRBV28 and TRBJ2-7; 11 nucleotides match TRBD2. The CDR3 sequence is 16 residues long. From germline, CDR1 is MDHEN and CDR2 SYDVKM. CDR3 nucleotide sequence: TGTACCAGCAGTCTATACAGACTAGCGGGATTGGGAGAGCAGTACTTC. It yields the protein CTSSLYRLAGLGEQYF.

As for this clonotype: This may stem from a read error, because a much larger clone lies one nucleotide away. J is TRBJ2-7 and V is TRBV30; 7 bases agree with TRBD2. The CDR3 length is 12 residues. Germline trimming cut 3 bases from V and 6 bases from J; bases unmatched to any gene: 5. CDR1 GTSNPN and CDR2 SVGIG come from the germline V gene (reference sequence). CDR3 in amino acids: CAWRAGDSEQYF. The CDR3 DNA sequence: TGTGCCTGGAGGGCGGGAGACTCCGAGCAGTACTTC.

This clonotype has at least ten counts. This rearrangement joins TRBV19 to TRBJ2-1, with D perhaps matching TRBD2 (6 bases). The CDR3 totals 13 residues. Trimming cost V 3 bases and J 9 bases, with 12 bases left between them. In germline, CDR1 is LNHDA, CDR2 SQIVND (reference sequence). The DNA of the CDR3 is TGTGCCAGTAGTATCGGGGATAGCGGTGAGCAGTTCTTC. This sequence encodes CASSIGDSGEQFF.

This clonotype was detected ten times or more. The gene calls are TRBV19 and TRBJ1-2; TRBD1 might be the D (5 bases). CDR3 size: 13 residues. From germline, CDR1 is LNHDA and CDR2 SQIVND (reference sequence). Trimming pared 9 bases from V and 4 bases from J, leaving 15 bases between. The CDR3 nucleotides read TGTGCCAGCAAGATACTGGGGGGCTATGGCTACACCTTC. Translation gives CASKILGGYGYTF.

This clonotype was counted ten times or more. The V and J genes are TRBV29-1 and TRBJ2-5, with TRBD1 matching 7 bases. With V trimmed by 6 bases and J by 5 bases, 6 bases remained unmatched. The CDR3 is 12 residues long. Germline lookup yields CDR1 SQVTM and CDR2 ANQGSEA. Here the CDR3 DNA reads TGCAGCGTGAGGGACAGTAGGGAGACCCAGTACTTC. This sequence encodes CSVRDSRETQYF.

This clonotype has a count of ten or more. The V call is TRBV19, the J call TRBJ2-1, with TRBD2 matching over 8 bases. The CDR3 length is 15 residues. Germline lookup yields CDR1 LNHDA and CDR2 SQIVND (reference sequence). V lost 4 bases to trimming and J lost 7 bases; unmatched junction nucleotides: 9. The CDR3: CASSNAGGGGNEQFF. CDR3 DNA: TGTGCCAGTAGTAATGCGGGGGGCGGGGGGAATGAGCAGTTCTTC.

On this clonotype itself: Its ends do not fully match the called genes, so a read error is possible. The V call is TRBV6-6, the J call TRBJ1-2; no clear D gene. Germline assignment: CDR1 MNHNY and CDR2 SVGAGI (reference sequence). The CDR3 is made up of 13 amino acids. The CDR3 DNA sequence: TGTGCCAGCAACCAAAGTCATCAAAATGGCTACACCTTT. It translates to CASNQSHQNGYTF.

The table lists this clonotype with a count of one. This may come from a read error, since a much larger clone is one base off. V usage is TRBV6-6 and J usage is TRBJ1-5, with D perhaps matching TRBD1 (6 bases). The V gene lost 2 bases and the J gene lost 2 bases, with 16 bases spanning the gap. Germline V CDR1 and CDR2: MNHNY, SVGAGI (reference sequence). CDR3 length equals 17 residues. This chain's CDR3 is CASSYRAGEEGNQPQHF. CDR3 nucleotides: TGTGCCAGCAGTTACCGGGCAGGGGAAGAGGGCAATCAGCCCCAGCATTTT.

This chain links TRBV27 with TRBJ1-1; D is ambiguous. Trimming removed 2 bases at V and 0 bases at J, with 13 bases between. Germline V gene data show CDR1 as MNHEY and CDR2 as SMNVEV (reference sequence). This CDR3 contains 16 residues. CDR3 nucleotides: TGTGCCAGCAGTTTAAGGCCCGACCTCGTGAACACTGAAGCTTTCTTT. This translates into CASSLRPDLVNTEAFF.

This clonotype showed up many times. This chain uses TRBV7-9 with TRBJ1-2; 12 bases align to TRBD1. The V and J ends lost 5 bases and 2 bases, in that order; junction bases with no gene match: 3. CDR3 size: 15 residues. Germline assignment: CDR1 SEHNR and CDR2 FQNEAQ (reference sequence). The DNA for the CDR3 is TGTGCCAGCAGCCCAGGGACAGGGGGCAACTATGGCTACACCTTC. Translation: CASSPGTGGNYGYTF.

About this clonotype itself: A read error may explain this, as a much larger clone is one base away. The chain joins TRBV24-1 to TRBJ2-1; 9 nucleotides line up with TRBD1. Germline loops: CDR1 KGHDR, CDR2 SFDVKD. The CDR3 sequence is 16 residues long. DNA of the CDR3: TGTGCCGCCAGTGATTGGGGGACAGGGCGTAGCAATGAGCAGTTCTTC. Its protein is CAASDWGTGRSNEQFF.

This clonotype was detected many times. The CDR3 sequence: CASKLREGQYNEQFF. CDR3 DNA: TGTGCCAGCAAGTTGCGGGAGGGCCAGTACAATGAGCAGTTCTTC. This chain uses TRBV2 with TRBJ2-1, with TRBD2 matching over 9 bases. The CDR3 has 15 amino acids. Unmatched junction bases numbered 8, after V lost 7 bases and J lost 4 bases. CDR1 and CDR2 (germline): SNHLY, FYNNEI.

This clonotype was recorded a few times. This chain uses TRBV19 with TRBJ2-2; 10 nucleotides agree with TRBD1. Germline CDR1 and CDR2: LNHDA and SQIVND (reference sequence). The CDR3 length is 16 residues. Trimming cost V 9 bases and J 0 bases; bases outside gene matches: 7. CDR3 DNA sequence: TGTGCCAGCCTTGGAGGACAGGGGGCGAACACCGGGGAGCTGTTTTTT. This codes for CASLGGQGANTGELFF.

This clonotype was recorded at least ten times. The rearrangement uses TRBV25-1 and TRBJ2-1; 13 nucleotides line up with TRBD2. Unmatched junction bases numbered 10, after V lost 1 base and J lost 7 bases. CDR3 length: 18 amino acids. In germline, CDR1 is MGHDK, CDR2 SYGVNS. As DNA, the CDR3 is TGTGCCAGCAGTGAATTGGGGACTAGCGGGACAGGTCGGAATGAGCAGTTCTTC. This translates into CASSELGTSGTGRNEQFF.

This clonotype was counted many times. The chain carries TRBV3-1 and TRBJ2-7; D is possibly TRBD1 or TRBD2 (5 bases each). The CDR3 runs 17 residues. Germline loops: CDR1 LGHDT, CDR2 YNNKEL (reference sequence). V gave up 3 bases and J gave up 0 bases, with 18 bases separating them. In DNA, the CDR3 is TGTGCCAGCAGCCATGGGGGTGCGGGCCGTAGCTCCTACGAGCAGTACTTC. Residues: CASSHGGAGRSSYEQYF.

This clonotype occurred once. The genes are TRBV6-1 and TRBJ1-1; D unresolved. In germline, CDR1 is MNHNS, CDR2 SASEGT. This CDR3 is built from 11 residues. Trimming pared 6 bases from V and 0 bases from J, leaving 2 bases between. The CDR3 protein is CASRVNTEAFF. Here the CDR3 DNA reads TGTGCCAGCAGGGTGAACACTGAAGCTTTCTTT.

This clonotype occurred many times. J is TRBJ2-7 and V is TRBV14; 7 nucleotides match TRBD1. V trimming: 4 bases; J trimming: 1 base; junction bases outside the gene matches: 4. The CDR3 totals 14 residues. In germline, CDR1 is SGHDN, CDR2 FVKESK. In nucleotides, the CDR3 is TGTGCCAGCAGCCCACGGACAGGATCCTACGAGCAGTACTTC. As protein: CASSPRTGSYEQYF.

This clonotype was recorded at least ten times. The V call is TRBV10-3, the J call TRBJ1-5; no clear D gene. CDR1 and CDR2 (germline): ENHRY, SYGVKD. The CDR3 consists of 13 residues. With 10 bases removed from V and 6 bases from J, the gap between germline ends came to 16 bases. In DNA form, the CDR3 reads TGTGCCACCAGCTTGGGAGGTTCTCAGCCCCAGCATTTT. This encodes CATSLGGSQPQHF.

In this sample, this clonotype turned up many times. The gene calls are TRBV27 and TRBJ2-7; 8 positions agree with TRBD1. This CDR3 is 15 amino acids long. The germline CDR1 and CDR2 sequences are MNHEY and SMNVEV (reference sequence). The trim removed 6 bases at V and 0 bases at J, leaving 7 bases unmatched. The DNA of the CDR3 is TGTGCCAGCAGAGACAGGGGTGGTCTCTCCTACGAGCAGTACTTC. This translates into CASRDRGGLSYEQYF.

This clonotype was seen at least ten times. The CDR3 here is CASSPDRQEQYF. The CDR3 region has the DNA TGTGCCAGCAGTCCGGACAGACAAGAGCAGTACTTC. The chain carries TRBV2 and TRBJ2-7; D perhaps matches TRBD1 (6 bases). Germline CDR1 and CDR2: SNHLY and FYNNEI. V gave up 5 bases and J gave up 7 bases, with 12 bases separating them. This CDR3 has 12 residues.

This clonotype showed up many times. V and J are TRBV7-6 and TRBJ2-2; TRBD1 might be the D (6 bases). V was shortened by 5 bases and J by 5 bases, with 15 bases between the two germline ends. The CDR3 totals 15 residues. CDR1 is SGHVS, CDR2 FNYEAQ, per germline. The CDR3 loop reads CASSPSTGLTGELFF. CDR3 DNA sequence: TGTGCCAGCAGCCCATCTACAGGGCTTACCGGGGAGCTGTTTTTT.

A remark on this clonotype: A much larger clone is a single base away; this may be a read error. The rearrangement uses TRBV6-1 and TRBJ2-1, with TRBD2 matching over 10 bases. The CDR3 contains 13 residues. Germline lookup yields CDR1 MNHNS and CDR2 SASEGT. V shed 11 bases and J 10 bases; nucleotides not matched to a gene: 11. The CDR3 is CAGSSGRVSEQFF. The CDR3 DNA follows: TGTGCCGGTTCTAGCGGGAGAGTTAGCGAGCAGTTCTTC.